One sample yielded the 24 T cell receptor beta chains listed below, sequenced in a study of CD8+CD57+ T cells in acquired aplastic anemia. Using genomic DNA as the template, TCR beta VDJ and CDR3 profiling was carried out. MiXCR, run by TCRdb on the reads, gives a single entry per CDR3 protein. The sample yields 250,000 to 300,000 distinct CDR3 sequences, approximately 55% seen once. The source material was sorted CD4+, CD8+, or CD8+CD57+ T cells (not recorded which) from PBMCs. These receptors originate from a human donor with severe aplastic anemia or a healthy control (not recorded which).

This clonotype was seen repeatedly, ten times or more. V usage is TRBV5-6 and J usage is TRBJ2-5, with 7 bases aligning to TRBD1. Unmatched junction bases numbered 4, after V lost 0 bases and J lost 2 bases. Germline lookup yields CDR1 SGHDT and CDR2 YYEEEE. The CDR3 has 15 amino acids. As DNA, the CDR3 is TGTGCCAGCAGCTTGGTCGGGACAGTTCAAGAGACCCAGTACTTC. This sequence encodes CASSLVGTVQETQYF.

This sequence joins TRBV10-3 and TRBJ2-7; D call uncertain. The V gene lost 3 bases and the J gene lost 3 bases, with 15 bases spanning the gap. The CDR3 loop spans 15 amino acids. CDR1 is ENHRY and CDR2 is SYGVKD in the germline V gene. Written as DNA, the CDR3 is TGTGCCATCAGTGACCCCGTCGGCAGTTACTACGAGCAGTACTTC. Translation: CAISDPVGSYYEQYF.

Many counts were recorded for this clonotype. The V and J genes are TRBV24-1 and TRBJ1-3; possible D gene TRBD1, 6 bases. V shed 1 base and J shed 4 bases, with 22 bases lying between them. This CDR3 is built from 19 residues. In germline, CDR1 is KGHDR, CDR2 SFDVKD. The CDR3 coding sequence is TGTGCCACCAGTGATTTCCAATCCCGGGGGCCAGGGAAGGGAAACACCATATATTTT. Protein product: CATSDFQSRGPGKGNTIYF.

In this sample, this clonotype turned up many times. The chain has TRBV5-1 and TRBJ2-2; 9 positions agree with TRBD1. The CDR3 totals 16 residues. V lost 1 base and J lost 2; bases outside the gene matches: 3. CDR1 SGHRS and CDR2 YFSETQ come from the germline V gene. Written as DNA, the CDR3 is TGCGCCAGCAGCTTGTCGGACAGGGGAAACACCGGGGAGCTGTTTTTT. Protein product: CASSLSDRGNTGELFF. The entire variable domain, with the rest obtained from reference TRBV5-1 and TRBJ2-2, is as follows: KAGVTQTPRYLIKTRGQQVTLSCSPISGHRSVSWYQQTPGQGLQFLFEYFSETQRNKGNFPGRFSGRQFSNSRSEMNVSTLELGDSALYLCASSLSDRGNTGELFFGEGSRLTVL.

This clonotype was observed once. Sequence at one end of the junction differs from germline and may be a read error. This rearrangement joins TRBV12-3 or TRBV12-4 to TRBJ1-4; no reliable D call. This CDR3 has 16 residues. The CDR3 bases are TGTGCCAGCAGTTTGCCCCTGGGCGTCACCAATGAAAAACTGCTTTTT. Residues: CASSLPLGVTNEKLLF.

This clonotype was detected once. This sequence joins TRBV9 and TRBJ2-3; D is unclear. The germline V and J ends were trimmed by 4 bases and 0 bases, with 6 bases remaining between them. Germline V gives CDR1 SGDLS, CDR2 YYNGEE. This CDR3 contains 13 residues. Here the CDR3 reads CASSRHSTDTQYF. The DNA for the CDR3 is TGTGCCAGCAGCCGTCATAGCACAGATACGCAGTATTTT. The variable domain in full, completed from reference TRBV9 and TRBJ2-3, reads DSGVTQTPKHLITATGQRVTLRCSPRSGDLSVYWYQQSLDQGLQFLIQYYNGEERAKGNILERFSAQQFPDLHSELNLSSLELGDSALYFCASSRHSTDTQYFGPGTRLTVL.

By proportion, this clonotype is large (0.1 to 1%). This sequence joins TRBV29-1 and TRBJ1-4; D remains unclear. The length of the CDR3 is 11 residues. Deletions cut 3 bases from V and 8 bases from J, with 7 bases between. Germline V CDR1 and CDR2: SQVTM, ANQGSEA. The CDR3 loop reads CSVEFGEKLFF. The CDR3 DNA reads as TGCAGCGTTGAGTTTGGCGAAAAACTGTTTTTT.

The chain carries TRBV20-1 and TRBJ2-7, with TRBD2 identical over 7 bases. Trimming at V came to 0 bases and at J to 0 bases, leaving 5 bases not matched to a gene. The CDR3 has 15 amino acids. Germline values: CDR1 DFQATT, CDR2 SNEGSKA (reference sequence). The DNA of the CDR3 is TGCAGTGCTAGAGAGAGCGGGGCGAGCTCCTACGAGCAGTACTTC. Its translation: CSARESGASSYEQYF.

This chain uses TRBV5-1 with TRBJ2-3; D unclear. V lost 3 bases, J lost 2 bases, and 13 bases lay in between. This CDR3 region has 15 residues. Germline CDR1 and CDR2: SGHRS and YFSETQ. In nucleotides, the CDR3 is TGCGCCAGCAGCTACCGGGCAGGCTACACAGATACGCAGTATTTT. It is translated as CASSYRAGYTDTQYF.

A remark on this clonotype: Possible read error: a much larger clone is one base away. V and J are TRBV7-9 and TRBJ1-4; D may be TRBD1 (6 bases). With 4 bases removed from V and 11 bases from J, the gap between germline ends came to 20 bases. CDR3 length: 15 amino acids. Germline V CDR1 and CDR2: SEHNR, FQNEAQ (reference sequence). CDR3 protein: CASSSALGGVDKLFF. The CDR3 nucleotides are TGTGCCAGCAGCTCCGCCCTGGGGGGCGTCGATAAACTGTTTTTT.

The chain uses TRBV20-1 and TRBJ1-4, with TRBD1 as a possible D gene (5 bases). Trimming took off 3 bases at V and 8 bases at J, with 16 bases between the two ends. Per the germline V gene, CDR1 is DFQATT and CDR2 is SNEGSKA (reference sequence). The length of the CDR3 is 14 residues. In DNA form, the CDR3 reads TGCAGTGCTAGGGCCGGGACGGCTCTGGAAAAACTGTTTTTT. Protein product: CSARAGTALEKLFF.

The chain recombines TRBV5-1 with TRBJ1-1; 10 bases fit TRBD1. Per the germline V gene, CDR1 is SGHRS and CDR2 is YFSETQ. The CDR3 totals 15 residues. Trimming removed 4 bases from V and 5 bases from J; junction bases left unmatched: 8. CDR3 nucleotides: TGCGCCAGCAGCACGACCGGACAGGGGGGAACTGAAGCTTTCTTT. Amino acid sequence: CASSTTGQGGTEAFF.

V usage is TRBV29-1 and J usage is TRBJ2-7; 10 bases agree with TRBD2. This CDR3 spans 14 amino acids. Germline lookup yields CDR1 SQVTM and CDR2 ANQGSEA. The J segment lost 4 bases and the V segment lost 8 bases, leaving 11 bases of the junction unmatched. The CDR3 loop reads CSLGRTSGEYEQYF. The CDR3, as DNA: TGCAGCTTGGGGAGGACTAGCGGAGAGTACGAGCAGTACTTC.

This CDR3 reads CSAREAGGPNTQYF. CDR3 nucleotides: TGCAGTGCTAGAGAGGCGGGGGGGCCAAATACGCAGTATTTT. This sequence joins TRBV20-1 and TRBJ2-3; 9 positions agree with TRBD2. Germline V CDR1 and CDR2: DFQATT, SNEGSKA (reference sequence). This CDR3 has 14 amino acids. With V trimmed by 0 bases and J by 7 bases, 5 bases remained unmatched.

The V and J genes are TRBV29-1 and TRBJ1-2; TRBD1 matches at 8 bases. J was trimmed by 6 bases and V by 4 bases; bases with no gene match: 7. Germline-derived CDR1 and CDR2 are SQVTM and ANQGSEA. There are 13 residues in the CDR3. CDR3 bases: TGCAGCGTTGTGGCAGGGGGCCTTGATGGCTACACCTTC. Encoded protein: CSVVAGGLDGYTF.

This clonotype was detected ten times or more. The chain has TRBV7-9 and TRBJ2-7, with TRBD1 matching over 7 bases. This CDR3 has 12 residues. Germline-derived CDR1 and CDR2 are SEHNR and FQNEAQ (reference sequence). V trimming: 9 bases; J trimming: 4 bases; junction bases outside the gene matches: 6. CDR3 region: CASSRQGYEQYF. In DNA form, the CDR3 reads TGTGCCAGTAGTAGACAGGGTTACGAGCAGTACTTC.

V gene TRBV29-1 combines with J gene TRBJ2-7; D is ambiguous. The germline V gene encodes CDR1 SQVTM and CDR2 ANQGSEA. Trimming removed 4 bases from V and 6 bases from J, with 10 bases in between. The CDR3 runs 11 residues. CDR3 bases: TGCAGCGTTGGACATTGGGGCGAGCAGTACTTC. Translating gives CSVGHWGEQYF.

This sequence joins TRBV5-4 and TRBJ1-6; D call uncertain. The ends were cut back, 0 bases at V and 8 bases at J, with 6 bases in the middle. The CDR3 is made up of 13 amino acids. Looked up from germline, CDR1 is SGHNT and CDR2 is YYREEE (reference sequence). The CDR3 protein is CASSLEPDSPLHF. CDR3 bases: TGTGCCAGCAGCTTGGAGCCCGATTCACCCCTCCACTTT. Together with reference TRBV5-4 and TRBJ1-6, the CDR3 gives the full variable domain: ETGVTQSPTHLIKTRGQQVTLRCSSQSGHNTVSWYQQALGQGPQFIFQYYREEENGRGNFPPRFSGLQFPNYSSELNVNALELDDSALYLCASSLEPDSPLHFGNGTRLTVT.

There are many counts of this clonotype. This sequence joins TRBV2 and TRBJ1-2, with 9 positions matching TRBD1. CDR1 SNHLY and CDR2 FYNNEI come from the germline V gene. Trimming removed 4 bases from V and 7 bases from J; junction bases left unmatched: 16. The CDR3 runs to 17 residues. Here the CDR3 DNA reads TGTGCCAGCAGTGGAACCAAAAACCGGGACAGGGTCGCTGGCTACACCTTC. The encoded protein is CASSGTKNRDRVAGYTF.

This clonotype was found many times. CDR3: CASSEAQRDQPQHF. For the CDR3, the DNA is TGTGCCAGCAGTGAAGCGCAGCGGGATCAGCCCCAGCATTTT. V gene TRBV2 combines with J gene TRBJ1-5; D is uncertain. Trimming cost V 0 bases and J 5 bases, with 8 bases left between them. CDR3 length: 14 residues. CDR1 is SNHLY, CDR2 FYNNEI, per germline.

This clonotype has more than one count but fewer than ten. The rearrangement joins TRBV24-1 to TRBJ1-5; a possible D gene is TRBD1 (5 bases). The CDR3 is made up of 14 amino acids. V lost 7 bases to trimming and J lost 4 bases, with 13 bases between them. The germline V gene has CDR1 KGHDR and CDR2 SFDVKD. This CDR3 reads CATSAPGLNQPQHF. The CDR3 nucleotides are TGTGCCACCAGCGCTCCAGGGTTGAATCAGCCCCAGCATTTT.

This clonotype was counted between two and nine times. The rearrangement uses TRBV11-3 and TRBJ2-6, with 8 bases identical to TRBD2. CDR1 and CDR2 (germline): SGHNT, YENEEA. This CDR3 has 16 residues. The V segment lost 5 bases and the J segment 4 bases; nucleotides outside the gene matches: 7. For the CDR3, the DNA is TGTGCCAGCAGCCATCGGGGGGGCTCCGGGGCCAACGTCCTGACTTTC. This codes for CASSHRGGSGANVLTF. The full variable domain, with the rest looked up from reference TRBV11-3 and TRBJ2-6, is EAGVVQSPRYKIIEKKQPVAFWCNPISGHNTLYWYLQNLGQGPELLIRYENEEAVDDSQLPKDRFSAERLKGVDSTLKIQPAELGDSAVYLCASSHRGGSGANVLTFGAGSRLTVL.

J is TRBJ2-1 and V is TRBV24-1; 8 positions match TRBD2. CDR1 is KGHDR, CDR2 SFDVKD, per germline. The CDR3 totals 19 residues. The J segment lost 5 bases and the V segment lost 2 bases, leaving 16 bases of the junction unmatched. CDR3 residues: CATSDSWAGSDSGDNEQFF. The CDR3 coding sequence is TGTGCCACCAGTGATTCTTGGGCGGGGTCGGATAGCGGGGACAATGAGCAGTTCTTC.

This clonotype showed up many times. CDR3 sequence: CASSRGQGVDQPQHF. The DNA of the CDR3 is TGTGCCAGCTCACGGGGACAGGGCGTAGATCAGCCCCAGCATTTT. This sequence joins TRBV18 and TRBJ1-5, with TRBD1 matching over 9 bases. Germline CDR1 and CDR2: KGHSH and LQKENI. This CDR3 comprises 15 residues. V was pared by 4 bases and J by 5 bases, with 6 bases of the junction left unmatched.